The 5 T cell receptor beta chains presented below share a single source sample, sequenced in a study of shared clonotypes between healthy human individuals. Assay: immunoSEQ multiplex PCR; the TCRdb copy retains only in-frame clones and omits some. The sample consists of some 2 million clones, approximately 94% of them appearing once. Naive CD8 isolation took CD45RO-negative cells positively selected for CCR7 and excluded terminally differentiated effector memory CD45RA+ cells. Input material: naive CD8+ T cells sorted from blood. Receptors were obtained from a man younger than 35 in good health.

The CDR3: CASSEGTGVYEQYF. The CDR3 region has the DNA TGTGCCAGCAGCGAGGGGACAGGGGTATACGAGCAGTACTTC. The chain joins TRBV5-6 to TRBJ2-7, with 10 positions matching TRBD1. Looked up from germline, CDR1 is SGHDT and CDR2 is YYEEEE. This CDR3 spans 14 amino acids. Trimming removed 4 bases from V and 4 bases from J; junction bases left unmatched: 5.

CDR3 coding DNA: TGCAGTGCTGCTTCCGAGGGCGAGCAGTACTTC. This codes for CSAASEGEQYF. The rearrangement uses TRBV20-1 and TRBJ2-7; maybe TRBD2 (5 bases). Trimming removed 5 bases at V and 6 bases at J, with 11 bases between. The CDR3 covers 11 residues. Germline V gene sequence: CDR1 DFQATT, CDR2 SNEGSKA (reference sequence).

V is TRBV27 and J is TRBJ2-1; D call uncertain. CDR3 size: 13 residues. Trimming stripped 6 bases from V and 3 bases from J, with 9 bases between. The germline CDR1 and CDR2 sequences are MNHEY and SMNVEV (reference sequence). The CDR3 sequence: CASSSSHYNEQFF. DNA of the CDR3: TGTGCCAGCAGCTCCTCTCACTACAATGAGCAGTTCTTC.

V gene TRBV5-4 combines with J gene TRBJ2-1, with D possibly being TRBD1 or TRBD2 (5 bases each). CDR1 is SGHNT and CDR2 is YYREEE in the germline V gene (reference sequence). The length of the CDR3 is 14 residues. V shed 4 bases and J shed 12 bases, with 20 bases lying between them. The CDR3 DNA sequence: TGTGCCAGCAGCCTCGGGAACCAGGGTGTGGTGCAGTTCTTC. Its translation: CASSLGNQGVVQFF. Looking up the rest from reference TRBV5-4 and TRBJ2-1 gives the full variable domain: ETGVTQSPTHLIKTRGQQVTLRCSSQSGHNTVSWYQQALGQGPQFIFQYYREEENGRGNFPPRFSGLQFPNYSSELNVNALELDDSALYLCASSLGNQGVVQFFGPGTRLTVL.

The chain links TRBV6-1 to TRBJ2-1; D unresolved. Looked up from germline, CDR1 is MNHNS and CDR2 is SASEGT. Trimming took 1 base from V and 0 from J, leaving 13 bases between them. The CDR3 contains 17 residues. CDR3 in DNA: TGTGCCAGCAGTGAAGAAGCACCCTCGAGCTCCTACAATGAGCAGTTCTTC. This gives the protein CASSEEAPSSSYNEQFF.